These T cell receptor beta chains were read from a single sample in a study of early T cells in non-severe SARS-CoV-2 infection. TCRdb reprocessed the 5' RACE reads via MiXCR and lists one record per CDR3 protein. The data hold tens of thousands of distinct CDR3 sequences, with roughly 17% observed a single time. Sequences were derived from whole blood, sampled at baseline. The receptors shown here come from an adult who was a healthcare worker with PCR-confirmed SARS-CoV-2 infection or an uninfected control (not recorded which). Each CDR3 is given with its conserved first and last residue. The order of the fields is clone size, V gene, J gene, D gene, CDR3 protein, CDR3 DNA. A D gene is named only where the DNA matches it firmly. The listing skips clone size in some rows; elsewhere it reads once, few, many or a size class.

size: -; V: TRBV7-2; J: TRBJ2-7; D: TRBD2; CDR3: CASSHSIAGAYEQYF; DNA: TGTGCCAGCAGTCACTCGATAGCGGGAGCTTACGAGCAGTACTTC
size: -; V: TRBV5-1; J: TRBJ2-3; D: -; CDR3: CASSRRYVTDTQYF; DNA: TGCGCCAGCAGCCGCCGATATGTCACAGATACGCAGTATTTT
size: -; V: TRBV28; J: TRBJ2-7; D: TRBD1; CDR3: CASSPPGTGGYEQYF; DNA: TGTGCCAGCAGCCCCCCCGGGACAGGGGGCTACGAGCAGTACTTC
size: few; V: TRBV24-1; J: TRBJ1-2; D: -; CDR3: CATRRTGFYGYTF; DNA: TGTGCCACCAGGCGAACAGGGTTCTATGGCTACACCTTC
size: many; V: TRBV7-7; J: TRBJ1-5; D: TRBD1; CDR3: CASSLTGTEYSNQPQHF; DNA: TGTGCCAGCAGTCTAACCGGGACAGAATATAGCAATCAGCCCCAGCATTTT
size: -; V: TRBV28; J: TRBJ2-5; D: TRBD2; CDR3: CASSLAAGVDQETQYF; DNA: TGTGCCAGCAGTTTAGCAGCGGGAGTTGACCAAGAGACCCAGTACTTC
size: many; V: TRBV7-9; J: TRBJ1-4; D: TRBD1; CDR3: CASSHRQGAEKLFF; DNA: TGTGCCAGCAGCCACCGACAGGGAGCCGAAAAACTGTTTTTT
size: -; V: TRBV19; J: TRBJ1-5; D: -; CDR3: CASSGVLSNQPQHF; DNA: TGTGCCAGTAGTGGAGTTCTTAGCAATCAGCCCCAGCATTTT
size: -; V: TRBV11-2; J: TRBJ2-2; D: -; CDR3: CASSLVPIGELFF; DNA: TGTGCCAGCAGCTTAGTCCCGATCGGGGAGCTGTTTTTT
size: -; V: TRBV6-5; J: TRBJ2-7; D: -; CDR3: CASSYARDYEQYF; DNA: TGTGCCAGCAGTTACGCACGGGACTACGAGCAGTACTTC
size: -; V: TRBV11-2; J: TRBJ2-1; D: TRBD2; CDR3: CASSLPGLGANEQFF; DNA: TGTGCCAGCAGCCTACCCGGACTAGGGGCCAATGAGCAGTTCTTC
size: -; V: TRBV29-1; J: TRBJ2-3; D: TRBD2; CDR3: CSAGVLRTSGSTDTQYF; DNA: TGCAGCGCCGGAGTTCTTAGGACTAGCGGGAGCACAGATACGCAGTATTTT
size: -; V: TRBV5-1; J: TRBJ1-2; D: -; CDR3: CASSFGQDDGYTF; DNA: TGCGCCAGCAGCTTCGGCCAGGACGATGGCTACACCTTC
size: -; V: TRBV27; J: TRBJ1-5; D: -; CDR3: CASPRTALHQPQHF; DNA: TGTGCCAGCCCCCGGACAGCCCTACATCAGCCCCAGCATTTT
size: -; V: TRBV5-1; J: TRBJ2-3; D: TRBD2; CDR3: CASSLVSGRANTQYF; DNA: TGCGCCAGCAGCTTGGTTAGCGGGAGGGCGAATACGCAGTATTTT
size: few; V: TRBV2; J: TRBJ2-1; D: TRBD1; CDR3: CASRTGNSNNEQFF; DNA: TGTGCCTCCAGGACAGGGAACTCTAACAATGAGCAGTTCTTC
size: few; V: TRBV6-2/TRBV6-3; J: TRBJ2-1; D: TRBD2; CDR3: CATRGGLAHISEQFF; DNA: TGTGCCACGAGGGGGGGACTAGCTCATATCAGTGAGCAGTTCTTC
size: few; V: TRBV11-2; J: TRBJ2-5; D: -; CDR3: CASSLGRGWGQETQYF; DNA: TGTGCCAGCAGCTTAGGTCGCGGGTGGGGTCAAGAGACCCAGTACTTC